This T cell receptor beta chain was identified in a study of siplizumab effects on memory and regulatory T cells. The CDR3 contains 17 residues. In germline, CDR1 is SGDLS, CDR2 YYNGEE. With 3 bases clipped from V and 0 bases from J, the junction kept 6 bases outside the gene matches. Assay used: immunoSEQ multiplex PCR; TCRdb lists only in-frame clones, some missing. Seen here are some 120,000 clones, about 95% observed once, and the top ten hold around 1.7%. The sample consisted of non-Treg CD4+ T cells sorted from blood. This TCR derives from a human donor in good health. The chain combines TRBV9 with TRBJ2-3; TRBD2 matches at 11 bases. CDR3 bases: TGTGCCAGCAGCGGGACTAGCGGGCATCCTAGCACAGATACGCAGTATTTT. It specifies CASSGTSGHPSTDTQYF.